The rows below give T cell receptor beta chains drawn from one sample of a study of CXCR3-negative and CXCR3-positive naive CD8 T cells. With the 5' RACE reads reprocessed, TCRdb shows one record per CDR3 protein and no DNA. There are 35,000 to 45,000 distinct CDR3 sequences in the sample, with under 2% held by the top ten. Sequenced: naive CXCR3- CD8+ T cells from blood. Receptor source: a human donor in good health. Some clones in this sample may be carry-over from other donors' samples. CDR3s include the opening cysteine and the closing phenylalanine or tryptophan. The size of a clone is reported for some rows only, either as once, few or many, or as a class for expanded clones.

j_call: TRBJ2-3; clone_size: NA; v_call: TRBV7-9; cdr3_aa: CASSPARTEGQYF
j_call: TRBJ2-1; clone_size: NA; v_call: TRBV7-9; cdr3_aa: CASSPERDSWGNEQFF
j_call: TRBJ2-7; clone_size: NA; v_call: TRBV19; cdr3_aa: CASSIAVQSYEQYF
j_call: TRBJ1-2; clone_size: NA; v_call: TRBV27; cdr3_aa: CASSSAGLNYGYTF
j_call: TRBJ2-6; clone_size: NA; v_call: TRBV2; cdr3_aa: CASTGTGPLSGANVLTF
j_call: TRBJ2-1; clone_size: NA; v_call: TRBV7-9; cdr3_aa: CASSLMGVGSNEQFF
j_call: TRBJ2-6; clone_size: NA; v_call: TRBV29-1; cdr3_aa: CSVISGGGSGANVLTF
j_call: TRBJ2-7; clone_size: NA; v_call: TRBV29-1; cdr3_aa: CSVVDPGTPNYEQYF
j_call: TRBJ2-1; clone_size: NA; v_call: TRBV5-1; cdr3_aa: CASSLEASGSSYNEQFF
j_call: TRBJ2-7; clone_size: NA; v_call: TRBV7-2; cdr3_aa: CASSLGGALGGASYEQYF
j_call: TRBJ2-1; clone_size: NA; v_call: TRBV23-1; cdr3_aa: CASSQFHSSQFF
j_call: TRBJ2-2; clone_size: NA; v_call: TRBV7-9; cdr3_aa: CASSLTARARTGELFF
j_call: TRBJ1-1; clone_size: NA; v_call: TRBV5-1; cdr3_aa: CASSSAGGYTEAFF
j_call: TRBJ2-5; clone_size: NA; v_call: TRBV7-9; cdr3_aa: CASSLLDTETQYF
j_call: TRBJ1-1; clone_size: NA; v_call: TRBV29-1; cdr3_aa: CSASGGARTEAFF
j_call: TRBJ2-7; clone_size: NA; v_call: TRBV20-1; cdr3_aa: CSAREVSRMGFYEQYF
j_call: TRBJ2-1; clone_size: NA; v_call: TRBV7-8; cdr3_aa: CASSLDNEQFF
j_call: TRBJ2-7; clone_size: NA; v_call: TRBV29-1; cdr3_aa: CSVEFAGGHYEQYF
j_call: TRBJ2-1; clone_size: NA; v_call: TRBV27; cdr3_aa: CASSGLAGGYNEQFF
j_call: TRBJ1-6; clone_size: NA; v_call: TRBV28; cdr3_aa: CASRPPGQHNSPLHF
j_call: TRBJ2-7; clone_size: NA; v_call: TRBV27; cdr3_aa: CASRSINSYEQYF
j_call: TRBJ1-1; clone_size: NA; v_call: TRBV5-6; cdr3_aa: CASSLVVGVVNTEAFF
j_call: TRBJ1-4; clone_size: NA; v_call: TRBV2; cdr3_aa: CASSEIPRQGRATNEKLFF
j_call: TRBJ1-1; clone_size: NA; v_call: TRBV20-1; cdr3_aa: CSARPRGNTEAFF
j_call: TRBJ1-1; clone_size: NA; v_call: TRBV15; cdr3_aa: CATNPTLGVGYAFF
j_call: TRBJ2-2; clone_size: NA; v_call: TRBV4-3; cdr3_aa: CASSQGGPDPPRPGELFF
j_call: TRBJ2-7; clone_size: NA; v_call: TRBV4-3; cdr3_aa: CASSQDNPGGGTGYEQYF
j_call: TRBJ1-1; clone_size: NA; v_call: TRBV14; cdr3_aa: CASSQYTGGREAFF
j_call: TRBJ1-1; clone_size: NA; v_call: TRBV12-3/TRBV12-4; cdr3_aa: CASSLMGHTEAFF
j_call: TRBJ2-1; clone_size: NA; v_call: TRBV5-1; cdr3_aa: CASFSWTAQGPHEQFF
j_call: TRBJ1-1; clone_size: medium-sized; v_call: TRBV4-2; cdr3_aa: CASSQEPGVGTEAFF
j_call: TRBJ1-4; clone_size: NA; v_call: TRBV7-8; cdr3_aa: CASSLHLLTNEKLFF
j_call: TRBJ2-3; clone_size: medium-sized; v_call: TRBV29-1; cdr3_aa: CSVETGTGERTDTQYF
j_call: TRBJ1-2; clone_size: NA; v_call: TRBV29-1; cdr3_aa: CSVTGTGDEYGYTF
j_call: TRBJ2-7; clone_size: NA; v_call: TRBV29-1; cdr3_aa: CSVEKDSYEQYF
j_call: TRBJ2-3; clone_size: NA; v_call: TRBV25-1; cdr3_aa: CASSESRGTSSGGYGTQYF
j_call: TRBJ2-3; clone_size: NA; v_call: TRBV28; cdr3_aa: CASALSPDTDTQYF
j_call: TRBJ2-7; clone_size: NA; v_call: TRBV6-4; cdr3_aa: CASRGSYEQYF
j_call: TRBJ1-1; clone_size: NA; v_call: TRBV7-6; cdr3_aa: CASSFPQGGFTEAFF
j_call: TRBJ1-1; clone_size: NA; v_call: TRBV29-1; cdr3_aa: CSVELSFRATEAFF
j_call: TRBJ2-3; clone_size: NA; v_call: TRBV29-1; cdr3_aa: CSVEERGDTQYF
j_call: TRBJ2-1; clone_size: medium-sized; v_call: TRBV7-3; cdr3_aa: CASRLGGGHEQFF
j_call: TRBJ1-2; clone_size: NA; v_call: TRBV29-1; cdr3_aa: CSAPSLGDVSYGYTF
j_call: TRBJ2-2; clone_size: NA; v_call: TRBV5-1; cdr3_aa: CASSLAGSSTGELFF
j_call: TRBJ2-5; clone_size: NA; v_call: TRBV21-1; cdr3_aa: CASSKVVGPGQETQYF
j_call: TRBJ2-5; clone_size: NA; v_call: TRBV29-1; cdr3_aa: CSVEGLAGVGETQYF
j_call: TRBJ2-3; clone_size: NA; v_call: TRBV20-1; cdr3_aa: CSVPGLAMVWNTQYF
j_call: TRBJ2-5; clone_size: NA; v_call: TRBV12-3/TRBV12-4; cdr3_aa: CASRGQGGETQYF
j_call: TRBJ1-1; clone_size: NA; v_call: TRBV4-1; cdr3_aa: CASSQEGEPKAFF
j_call: TRBJ1-1; clone_size: NA; v_call: TRBV13; cdr3_aa: CASSPVGGDTEAFF
j_call: TRBJ2-7; clone_size: NA; v_call: TRBV29-1; cdr3_aa: CSVEDLTGDSYEQYF
j_call: TRBJ2-1; clone_size: NA; v_call: TRBV23-1; cdr3_aa: CASSQVPDRGRSEQFF
j_call: TRBJ2-7; clone_size: NA; v_call: TRBV6-6; cdr3_aa: CASSSISGVYYEQYF
j_call: TRBJ2-3; clone_size: NA; v_call: TRBV25-1; cdr3_aa: CASSEGQYTDTQYF
j_call: TRBJ2-2; clone_size: NA; v_call: TRBV29-1; cdr3_aa: CSVEESDTGELFF
j_call: TRBJ2-7; clone_size: NA; v_call: TRBV20-1; cdr3_aa: CSATGLADYEQYF
j_call: TRBJ1-1; clone_size: NA; v_call: TRBV30; cdr3_aa: CAWSHGQGDTEAFF